The source of this TCR beta chain is a study of T cell changes during pregnancy in multiple sclerosis. CDR3 size: 16 residues. J lost 5 bases, V lost 4 bases, and 10 bases had no gene match. The germline V gene encodes CDR1 MNHEY and CDR2 SMNVEV (reference sequence). Only in-frame clones appear in the TCRdb table, and some are missing; sequencing was by immunoSEQ multiplex PCR. The sample yields approximately 51,000 clones, approximately 92% seen once. This chain links TRBV27 with TRBJ2-5; 10 bases are a match to TRBD1. This clonotype was sampled from a female donor with multiple sclerosis, enrolled in a pregnancy study. The sequencing here drew on CD4+ T cells from peripheral blood mononuclear cells, taken after pregnancy. CDR3 nucleotides: TGTGCCAGCAGTTCCTTGGACAGGGGGACGGAGGAGACCCAGTACTTC. It codes for CASSSLDRGTEETQYF.